The clone carrying this T cell receptor (beta chain) was seen ten or more times. The sample belongs to a study of early T cells in non-severe SARS-CoV-2 infection. Study summary: Unsorted whole blood bulk RNA was sequenced, with unpaired chains.

With V trimmed by 3 bases and J by 4 bases, 1 base remained unmatched. The CDR3 extends over 14 amino acids. Individually, cDNA molecules had unique molecular identifiers attached to them. TCRdb analysed the 5' RACE reads with MiXCR anew, one entry per CDR3 protein. The sample has 32,000 or so distinct CDR3 sequences, approximately 6.1% seen once. This TCR came from an adult who was a healthcare worker with PCR-confirmed SARS-CoV-2 infection or an uninfected control (not recorded which). The chain joins TRBV12-3 or TRBV12-4 to TRBJ1-4, with 8 nucleotides matching TRBD1. The source material was whole blood. The CDR3 nucleotides read TGTGCCAGCAGTTTGACAGGGGTTAATGAAAAACTGTTTTTT. It is translated as CASSLTGVNEKLFF.